This is a list of T cell receptor beta chains from one sample in a study of blood T cell repertoires in COVID-19. Clones were read by immunoSEQ multiplex PCR, and TCRdb kept only the in-frame ones, dropping some. The sample includes 200,000 to 300,000 clones, 86% of them seen just once. The sample was peripheral blood. The receptors were sampled from a man aged 35 to 55 who had recovered from COVID-19. The CDR3 runs from the conserved cysteine through the conserved F or W. The order of the fields is clone size, D gene, V gene, J gene, CDR3 protein, CDR3 DNA. A D gene is named only where the DNA matches it firmly. Clone sizes are given selectively: once, few, many, or a class where the clone is expanded.

clone size: few; D gene: TRBD1; V gene: TRBV5-4; J gene: TRBJ2-3; CDR3 protein: CASSHRGEDTQYF; CDR3 DNA: TGTGCCTCGTCCCACAGGGGTGAAGATACGCAGTATTTT
clone size: -; D gene: TRBD2; V gene: TRBV6-5; J gene: TRBJ2-7; CDR3 protein: CASMRTSGLSYEQYF; CDR3 DNA: TGTGCCAGCATGCGGACTAGCGGGCTCTCCTACGAGCAGTACTTC
clone size: once; D gene: TRBD1; V gene: TRBV19; J gene: TRBJ1-5; CDR3 protein: CASSNRGASNQPQHF; CDR3 DNA: TGTGCCAGTAGTAACAGGGGCGCTAGCAATCAGCCCCAGCATTTT
clone size: -; D gene: -; V gene: TRBV19; J gene: TRBJ2-7; CDR3 protein: CASSISDSFYEQYF; CDR3 DNA: TGTGCCAGTAGTATTTCAGACAGCTTCTACGAGCAGTACTTC
clone size: -; D gene: TRBD1; V gene: TRBV5-5; J gene: TRBJ2-2; CDR3 protein: CASSSRPGTATGELFF; CDR3 DNA: TGTGCCAGCAGCTCCCGCCCCGGGACAGCGACCGGGGAGCTGTTTTTT
clone size: -; D gene: -; V gene: TRBV4-1; J gene: TRBJ2-2; CDR3 protein: CASSQPGYPTGELFF; CDR3 DNA: TGCGCCAGCAGCCAACCCGGTTACCCAACCGGGGAGCTGTTTTTT
clone size: once; D gene: -; V gene: TRBV6-5; J gene: TRBJ2-3; CDR3 protein: CASSYEAGVSTDTQYF; CDR3 DNA: TGTGCCAGCAGTTACGAGGCAGGGGTATCGACAGATACGCAGTATTTT
clone size: -; D gene: TRBD1; V gene: TRBV18; J gene: TRBJ1-1; CDR3 protein: CASSSGGNTEAFF; CDR3 DNA: TGTGCCAGCTCTTCAGGGGGGAACACTGAAGCTTTCTTT
clone size: -; D gene: TRBD1; V gene: TRBV7-9; J gene: TRBJ2-3; CDR3 protein: CASSLERRGQGLGPTQYF; CDR3 DNA: TGTGCCAGCAGCTTAGAACGCCGCGGACAGGGCCTAGGGCCGACGCAGTATTTT
clone size: -; D gene: TRBD2; V gene: TRBV6-6; J gene: TRBJ2-1; CDR3 protein: CASGRPVAGYSGEQFF; CDR3 DNA: TGTGCCAGCGGAAGACCGGTAGCGGGATATAGTGGTGAGCAGTTCTTC
clone size: -; D gene: -; V gene: TRBV9; J gene: TRBJ2-3; CDR3 protein: CASSVEPPDTQYF; CDR3 DNA: TGTGCCAGCAGCGTAGAGCCGCCAGATACGCAGTATTTT
clone size: -; D gene: TRBD1; V gene: TRBV6-5; J gene: TRBJ2-1; CDR3 protein: CASNDYRGSNEQFF; CDR3 DNA: TGTGCCAGCAACGACTACAGGGGATCTAATGAGCAGTTCTTC
clone size: -; D gene: TRBD1; V gene: TRBV18; J gene: TRBJ2-7; CDR3 protein: CASSPGWDRGYEQYF; CDR3 DNA: TGTGCCAGCTCACCGGGTTGGGACAGGGGCTACGAGCAGTACTTC
clone size: once; D gene: -; V gene: TRBV7-2; J gene: TRBJ1-1; CDR3 protein: CASSPGTREAFF; CDR3 DNA: TGTGCCAGCAGCCCCGGGACTCGAGAAGCTTTCTTT
clone size: few; D gene: TRBD1; V gene: TRBV7-9; J gene: TRBJ2-7; CDR3 protein: CASSLAGTGNYEQYF; CDR3 DNA: TGTGCCAGCAGCCTTGCCGGGACAGGGAACTACGAGCAGTACTTC
clone size: -; D gene: TRBD2; V gene: TRBV19; J gene: TRBJ2-7; CDR3 protein: CASSIPGLRSGGQYF; CDR3 DNA: TGTGCCAGTAGTATACCGGGACTGAGGTCGGGAGGGCAGTACTTC
clone size: -; D gene: -; V gene: TRBV5-1; J gene: TRBJ1-6; CDR3 protein: CASSSTGQPNSPLHF; CDR3 DNA: TGCGCCAGCAGTTCCACAGGACAGCCGAATTCACCCCTCCACTTT
clone size: -; D gene: -; V gene: TRBV6-5; J gene: TRBJ2-2; CDR3 protein: CASSYYGGGSGELFF; CDR3 DNA: TGTGCCAGCAGTTACTATGGTGGAGGTTCCGGGGAGCTGTTTTTT
clone size: -; D gene: -; V gene: TRBV2; J gene: TRBJ1-6; CDR3 protein: CASQDRTNNSPLHF; CDR3 DNA: TGTGCCAGCCAGGACCGGACTAATAATTCACCCCTCCACTTT
clone size: -; D gene: TRBD2; V gene: TRBV30; J gene: TRBJ2-3; CDR3 protein: CASGRGGASTDTQYF; CDR3 DNA: TGTGCCAGCGGGAGAGGGGGTGCTAGCACAGATACGCAGTATTTT
clone size: -; D gene: TRBD1; V gene: TRBV15; J gene: TRBJ2-1; CDR3 protein: CATSRQRHTGASYNEQFF; CDR3 DNA: TGTGCCACCAGCAGACAAAGGCACACAGGGGCGTCCTACAATGAGCAGTTCTTC
clone size: -; D gene: -; V gene: TRBV4-1; J gene: TRBJ1-3; CDR3 protein: CASSQDPPQGTGNTIYF; CDR3 DNA: TGCGCCAGCAGCCAAGATCCCCCCCAGGGAACTGGAAACACCATATATTTT
clone size: -; D gene: -; V gene: TRBV10-3; J gene: TRBJ1-1; CDR3 protein: CAIMEGMNTEAFF; CDR3 DNA: TGTGCCATCATGGAGGGCATGAACACTGAAGCTTTCTTT
clone size: -; D gene: TRBD1; V gene: TRBV6-5; J gene: TRBJ2-7; CDR3 protein: CASSLGDRVTEQYF; CDR3 DNA: TGTGCCAGCAGTCTGGGGGACAGGGTCACAGAGCAGTACTTC
clone size: -; D gene: -; V gene: TRBV4-3; J gene: TRBJ1-2; CDR3 protein: CASSQEWAARGYTF; CDR3 DNA: TGCGCCAGCAGCCAAGAATGGGCAGCCAGGGGCTACACCTTC
clone size: -; D gene: TRBD1; V gene: TRBV12-3/TRBV12-4; J gene: TRBJ1-2; CDR3 protein: CASSLDRVDGYTF; CDR3 DNA: TGTGCCAGCAGCCTCGACAGGGTCGATGGCTACACCTTC
clone size: few; D gene: -; V gene: TRBV20-1; J gene: TRBJ2-5; CDR3 protein: CSASSTGTSQETQYF; CDR3 DNA: TGCAGTGCTAGTTCGACAGGGACTTCGCAAGAGACCCAGTACTTC
clone size: -; D gene: TRBD2; V gene: TRBV5-1; J gene: TRBJ2-1; CDR3 protein: CASSPGLAERYNEQFF; CDR3 DNA: TGCGCCAGCAGCCCGGGACTAGCGGAAAGATACAATGAGCAGTTCTTC
clone size: -; D gene: -; V gene: TRBV6-5; J gene: TRBJ1-1; CDR3 protein: CASSYRQVSGNTEAFF; CDR3 DNA: TGTGCCAGCAGTTACCGTCAGGTTAGCGGGAACACTGAAGCTTTCTTT
clone size: -; D gene: TRBD1; V gene: TRBV10-3; J gene: TRBJ1-3; CDR3 protein: CAITLQGISGNTIYF; CDR3 DNA: TGTGCCATCACCCTACAGGGGATTTCTGGAAACACCATATATTTT
clone size: once; D gene: -; V gene: TRBV27; J gene: TRBJ2-7; CDR3 protein: CASSLTFEATYEQYF; CDR3 DNA: TGTGCCAGCAGTTTAACCTTTGAGGCCACCTACGAGCAGTACTTC
clone size: -; D gene: TRBD1; V gene: TRBV6-5; J gene: TRBJ1-4; CDR3 protein: CASSRGTGGREKLFF; CDR3 DNA: TGTGCCAGCAGTAGAGGGACAGGGGGGCGTGAAAAACTGTTTTTT
clone size: -; D gene: -; V gene: TRBV2; J gene: TRBJ1-5; CDR3 protein: CASRLDSSNQPQHF; CDR3 DNA: TGTGCCAGCAGATTGGACAGCAGCAATCAGCCCCAGCATTTT
clone size: -; D gene: TRBD2; V gene: TRBV14; J gene: TRBJ2-1; CDR3 protein: CASSQRLAGGRHEQFF; CDR3 DNA: TGTGCCAGCAGCCAGAGGCTAGCGGGGGGCCGGCACGAGCAGTTCTTC
clone size: -; D gene: -; V gene: TRBV7-9; J gene: TRBJ1-1; CDR3 protein: CASSLDAPDSTEAFF; CDR3 DNA: TGTGCCAGCAGCTTAGACGCCCCGGACAGTACTGAAGCTTTCTTT
clone size: -; D gene: TRBD1; V gene: TRBV5-1; J gene: TRBJ1-1; CDR3 protein: CASSLNRGTEAFF; CDR3 DNA: TGCGCCAGCAGCTTAAACAGGGGAACTGAAGCTTTCTTT
clone size: few; D gene: TRBD1; V gene: TRBV2; J gene: TRBJ1-6; CDR3 protein: CARRQGTGNNSPLHF; CDR3 DNA: TGTGCCAGGAGACAGGGCACGGGCAACAATTCACCCCTCCACTTT
clone size: -; D gene: TRBD1; V gene: TRBV27; J gene: TRBJ1-5; CDR3 protein: CASSLRFMSSVTGVNQPQHF; CDR3 DNA: TGTGCCAGCAGTTTAAGGTTTATGTCGTCGGTGACAGGGGTCAATCAGCCCCAGCATTTT
clone size: -; D gene: -; V gene: TRBV30; J gene: TRBJ1-2; CDR3 protein: CAWSSVGALVGYTF; CDR3 DNA: TGTGCCTGGAGTTCAGTGGGGGCGTTGGTAGGCTACACCTTC
clone size: -; D gene: TRBD2; V gene: TRBV7-7; J gene: TRBJ2-5; CDR3 protein: CASSLASLAGSSETQYF; CDR3 DNA: TGTGCCAGCAGCTTAGCGAGCCTAGCGGGGTCTTCAGAGACCCAGTACTTC
clone size: -; D gene: TRBD1; V gene: TRBV18; J gene: TRBJ2-1; CDR3 protein: CASSPLTGGAYNEQFF; CDR3 DNA: TGTGCCAGCTCACCCTTGACAGGGGGCGCCTACAATGAGCAGTTCTTC
clone size: -; D gene: TRBD2; V gene: TRBV7-2; J gene: TRBJ2-1; CDR3 protein: CASSLYPGGVVNEQFF; CDR3 DNA: TGTGCCAGCAGCTTATACCCGGGAGGAGTGGTCAATGAGCAGTTCTTC
clone size: -; D gene: TRBD2; V gene: TRBV18; J gene: TRBJ2-1; CDR3 protein: CASSPLRSGALYNEQFF; CDR3 DNA: TGTGCCAGCTCACCACTCCGGAGCGGGGCTCTCTACAATGAGCAGTTCTTC
clone size: -; D gene: -; V gene: TRBV7-6; J gene: TRBJ2-2; CDR3 protein: CASSLDGGTRGELFF; CDR3 DNA: TGTGCCAGCAGCTTGGACGGCGGGACGAGGGGGGAGCTGTTTTTT
clone size: -; D gene: -; V gene: TRBV9; J gene: TRBJ1-1; CDR3 protein: CASSVASTLNTEAFF; CDR3 DNA: TGTGCCAGCAGCGTCGCCTCCACATTAAACACTGAAGCTTTCTTT
clone size: -; D gene: TRBD2; V gene: TRBV4-1; J gene: TRBJ2-7; CDR3 protein: CASSLGLAGGYEQYF; CDR3 DNA: TGCGCCAGCAGCCTGGGACTAGCGGGAGGATACGAGCAGTACTTC
clone size: -; D gene: TRBD2; V gene: TRBV5-6; J gene: TRBJ2-2; CDR3 protein: CASSLLAGRAGELFF; CDR3 DNA: TGTGCCAGCAGCTTACTAGCGGGAAGGGCCGGGGAGCTGTTTTTT
clone size: few; D gene: TRBD1; V gene: TRBV15; J gene: TRBJ1-2; CDR3 protein: CATSRQGASNYGYTF; CDR3 DNA: TGTGCCACCAGCAGACAGGGGGCCTCTAACTATGGCTACACCTTC
clone size: -; D gene: -; V gene: TRBV10-2; J gene: TRBJ2-5; CDR3 protein: CATTISEREETQYF; CDR3 DNA: TGCGCCACTACCATCAGCGAGAGAGAAGAGACCCAGTACTTC
clone size: -; D gene: -; V gene: TRBV5-5; J gene: TRBJ2-7; CDR3 protein: CASSLTTGSSYEQYF; CDR3 DNA: TGTGCCAGCAGCTTAACGACAGGCTCCTCCTACGAGCAGTACTTC
clone size: -; D gene: -; V gene: TRBV7-3; J gene: TRBJ2-2; CDR3 protein: CASSSQGNYRGAGELFF; CDR3 DNA: TGTGCCAGCTCTTCTCAGGGCAACTATAGAGGAGCCGGGGAGCTGTTTTTT
clone size: -; D gene: TRBD1; V gene: TRBV5-8; J gene: TRBJ1-3; CDR3 protein: CASSFDRGKGNTIYF; CDR3 DNA: TGTGCCAGCAGCTTCGACAGGGGCAAGGGGAACACCATATATTTT
clone size: -; D gene: TRBD1; V gene: TRBV27; J gene: TRBJ2-5; CDR3 protein: CASSLWSRDRVGETQYF; CDR3 DNA: TGTGCCAGCAGTTTGTGGTCCCGGGACAGGGTAGGAGAGACCCAGTACTTC
clone size: -; D gene: -; V gene: TRBV6-5; J gene: TRBJ2-7; CDR3 protein: CASSYSKVGVNEQYF; CDR3 DNA: TGTGCCAGCAGTTACTCCAAAGTGGGAGTCAACGAGCAGTACTTC
clone size: once; D gene: TRBD1; V gene: TRBV19; J gene: TRBJ2-7; CDR3 protein: CASSAGGATYEQYF; CDR3 DNA: TGTGCCAGTAGTGCAGGGGGCGCTACCTACGAGCAGTACTTC
clone size: -; D gene: -; V gene: TRBV20-1; J gene: TRBJ1-5; CDR3 protein: CSASGAPGTNQPQHF; CDR3 DNA: TGCAGTGCTAGTGGAGCCCCAGGAACCAATCAGCCCCAGCATTTT
clone size: -; D gene: TRBD2; V gene: TRBV12-3/TRBV12-4; J gene: TRBJ2-7; CDR3 protein: CASSPTSGYEQYF; CDR3 DNA: TGTGCCAGCAGTCCGACTAGCGGCTACGAGCAGTACTTC
clone size: -; D gene: -; V gene: TRBV2; J gene: TRBJ1-6; CDR3 protein: CAGRQSPDSPLHF; CDR3 DNA: TGTGCCGGGCGACAATCTCCGGATTCACCCCTCCACTTT
clone size: -; D gene: TRBD2; V gene: TRBV14; J gene: TRBJ2-1; CDR3 protein: CASSPISGPGQFF; CDR3 DNA: TGTGCCAGCAGCCCGATTAGCGGGCCCGGGCAGTTCTTC
clone size: -; D gene: TRBD1; V gene: TRBV6-6; J gene: TRBJ2-7; CDR3 protein: CASSSGRGQGHYEQYF; CDR3 DNA: TGTGCCAGCAGTTCGGGACGAGGACAGGGGCACTACGAGCAGTACTTC